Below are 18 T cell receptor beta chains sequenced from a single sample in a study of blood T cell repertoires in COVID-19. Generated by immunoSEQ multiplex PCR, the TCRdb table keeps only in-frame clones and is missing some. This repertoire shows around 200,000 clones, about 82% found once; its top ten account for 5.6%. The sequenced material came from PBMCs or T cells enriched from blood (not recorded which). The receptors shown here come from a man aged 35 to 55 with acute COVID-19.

The CDR3 DNA is TGTGCCAGCAGCCCCTGGGGGGTAAGCACAGATACGCAGTATTTT. It is translated as CASSPWGVSTDTQYF. This sequence joins TRBV7-8 and TRBJ2-3; tentative D call: TRBD2 (6 bases). The CDR3 contains 15 residues. V lost 5 bases and J 0 bases, leaving 12 bases between the germline ends. Germline loops: CDR1 SGHVS, CDR2 FQNEAQ.

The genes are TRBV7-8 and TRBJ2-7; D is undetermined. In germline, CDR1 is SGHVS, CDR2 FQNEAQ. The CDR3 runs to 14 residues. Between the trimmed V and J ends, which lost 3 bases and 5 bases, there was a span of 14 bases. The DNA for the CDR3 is TGTGCCAGCAGCTTCCAACCTAGAGCAAACGAGCAGTACTTC. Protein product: CASSFQPRANEQYF.

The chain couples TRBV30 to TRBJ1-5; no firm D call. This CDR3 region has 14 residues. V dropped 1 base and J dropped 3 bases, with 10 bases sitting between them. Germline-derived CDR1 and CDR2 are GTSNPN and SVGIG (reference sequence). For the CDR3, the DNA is TGTGCCTGGAGTGCCCGTGAGAACAATCAGCCCCAGCATTTT. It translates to CAWSARENNQPQHF.

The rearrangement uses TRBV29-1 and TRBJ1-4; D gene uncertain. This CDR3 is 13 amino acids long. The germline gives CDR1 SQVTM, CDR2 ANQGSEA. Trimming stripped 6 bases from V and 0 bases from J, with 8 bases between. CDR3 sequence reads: CSVRIATNEKLFF. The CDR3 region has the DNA TGCAGCGTGAGGATTGCAACTAATGAAAAACTGTTTTTT.

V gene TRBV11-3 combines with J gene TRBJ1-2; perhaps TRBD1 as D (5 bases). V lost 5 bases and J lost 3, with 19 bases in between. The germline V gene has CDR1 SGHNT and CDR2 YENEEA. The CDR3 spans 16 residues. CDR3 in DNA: TGTGCCAGCAGCAAGGAAGGCAGGGATGGGGACTATGGCTACACCTTC. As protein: CASSKEGRDGDYGYTF. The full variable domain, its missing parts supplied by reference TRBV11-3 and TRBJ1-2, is EAGVVQSPRYKIIEKKQPVAFWCNPISGHNTLYWYLQNLGQGPELLIRYENEEAVDDSQLPKDRFSAERLKGVDSTLKIQPAELGDSAVYLCASSKEGRDGDYGYTFGSGTRLTVV.

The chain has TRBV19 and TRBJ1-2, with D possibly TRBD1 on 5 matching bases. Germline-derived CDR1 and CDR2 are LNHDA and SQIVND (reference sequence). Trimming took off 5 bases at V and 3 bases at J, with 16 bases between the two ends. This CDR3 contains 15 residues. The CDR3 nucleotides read TGTGCCAGTAGTGGACCTGACAGTCCGGACTATGGCTACACCTTC. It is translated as CASSGPDSPDYGYTF.

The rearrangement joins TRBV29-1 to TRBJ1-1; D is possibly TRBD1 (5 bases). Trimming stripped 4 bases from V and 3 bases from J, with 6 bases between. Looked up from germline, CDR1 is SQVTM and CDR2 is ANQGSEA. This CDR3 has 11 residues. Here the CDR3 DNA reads TGCAGCGTTGGGGGGGACACTGAAGCTTTCTTT. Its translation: CSVGGDTEAFF.

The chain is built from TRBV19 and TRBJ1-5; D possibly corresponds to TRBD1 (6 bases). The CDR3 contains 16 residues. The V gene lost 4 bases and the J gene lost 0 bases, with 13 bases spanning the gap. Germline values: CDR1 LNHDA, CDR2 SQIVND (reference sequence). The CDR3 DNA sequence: TGTGCCAGTAGTACCGGGACACCGTATAGCAATCAGCCCCAGCATTTT. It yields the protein CASSTGTPYSNQPQHF.

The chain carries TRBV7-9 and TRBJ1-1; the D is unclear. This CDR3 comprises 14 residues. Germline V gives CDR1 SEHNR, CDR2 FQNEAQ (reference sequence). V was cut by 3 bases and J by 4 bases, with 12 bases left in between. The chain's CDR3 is CASSLSGRVTEAFF. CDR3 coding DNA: TGTGCCAGCAGCTTGTCGGGTCGGGTCACTGAAGCTTTCTTT.

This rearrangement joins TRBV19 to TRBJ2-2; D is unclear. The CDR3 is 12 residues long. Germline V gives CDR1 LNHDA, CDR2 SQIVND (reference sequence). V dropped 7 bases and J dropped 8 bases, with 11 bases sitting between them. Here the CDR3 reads CASITDSGELFF. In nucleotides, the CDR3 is TGTGCCAGTATTACAGACTCGGGGGAGCTGTTTTTT.

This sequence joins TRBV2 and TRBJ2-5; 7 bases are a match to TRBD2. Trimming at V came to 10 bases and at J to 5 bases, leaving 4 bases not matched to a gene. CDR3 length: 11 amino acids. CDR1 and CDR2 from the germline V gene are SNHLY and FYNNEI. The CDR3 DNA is TGTGCCACCGAGGGAGGGGAGACCCAGTACTTC. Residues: CATEGGETQYF.

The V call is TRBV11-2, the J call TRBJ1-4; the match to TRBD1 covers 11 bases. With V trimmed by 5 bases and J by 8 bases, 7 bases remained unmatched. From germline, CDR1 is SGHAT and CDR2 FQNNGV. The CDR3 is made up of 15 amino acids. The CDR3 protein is CASSPGGTGGEKLFF. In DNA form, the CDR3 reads TGTGCCAGCAGCCCGGGAGGGACAGGGGGAGAAAAACTGTTTTTT.

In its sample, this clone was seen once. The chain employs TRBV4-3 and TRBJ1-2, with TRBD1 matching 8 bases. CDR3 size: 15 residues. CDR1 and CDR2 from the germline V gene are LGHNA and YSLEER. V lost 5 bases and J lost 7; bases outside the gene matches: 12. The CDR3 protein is CASSTRQGTSGGYTF. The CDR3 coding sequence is TGCGCCAGCAGCACCCGACAGGGGACTTCAGGTGGCTACACCTTC.

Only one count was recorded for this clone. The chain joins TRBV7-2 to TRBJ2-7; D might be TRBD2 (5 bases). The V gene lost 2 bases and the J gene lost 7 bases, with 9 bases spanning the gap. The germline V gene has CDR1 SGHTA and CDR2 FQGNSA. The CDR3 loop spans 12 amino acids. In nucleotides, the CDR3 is TGTGCCAGCAGCTTAATGTGGAGGGAGCAGTACTTC. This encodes CASSLMWREQYF.

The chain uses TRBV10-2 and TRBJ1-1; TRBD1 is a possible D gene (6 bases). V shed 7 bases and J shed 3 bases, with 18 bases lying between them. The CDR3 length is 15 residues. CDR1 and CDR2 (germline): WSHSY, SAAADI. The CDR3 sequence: CASMGGGGPDTEAFF. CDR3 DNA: TGCGCCAGCATGGGGGGCGGGGGGCCGGACACTGAAGCTTTCTTT.

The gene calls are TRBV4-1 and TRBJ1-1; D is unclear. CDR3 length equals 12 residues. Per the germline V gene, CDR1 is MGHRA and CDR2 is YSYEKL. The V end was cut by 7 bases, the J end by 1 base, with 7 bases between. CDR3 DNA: TGCGCCAGCACCACTGGGAACACTGAAGCTTTCTTT. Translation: CASTTGNTEAFF.

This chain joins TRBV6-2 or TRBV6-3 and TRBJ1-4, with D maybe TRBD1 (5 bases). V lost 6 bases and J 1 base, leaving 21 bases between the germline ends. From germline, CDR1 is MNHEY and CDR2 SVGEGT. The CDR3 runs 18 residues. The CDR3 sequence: CASSPGRSRDETNEKLFF. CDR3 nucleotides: TGTGCCAGCAGCCCTGGGAGGAGCAGGGACGAAACTAATGAAAAACTGTTTTTT.

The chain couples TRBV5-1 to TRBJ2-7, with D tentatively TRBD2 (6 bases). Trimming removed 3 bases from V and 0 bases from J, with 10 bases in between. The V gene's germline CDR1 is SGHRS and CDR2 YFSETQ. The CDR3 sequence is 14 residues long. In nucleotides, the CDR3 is TGCGCCAGCAGCTCGGGAGTTCCCTCCTACGAGCAGTACTTC. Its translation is CASSSGVPSYEQYF. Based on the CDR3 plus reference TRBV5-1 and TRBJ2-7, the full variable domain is KAGVTQTPRYLIKTRGQQVTLSCSPISGHRSVSWYQQTPGQGLQFLFEYFSETQRNKGNFPGRFSGRQFSNSRSEMNVSTLELGDSALYLCASSSGVPSYEQYFGPGTRLTVT.